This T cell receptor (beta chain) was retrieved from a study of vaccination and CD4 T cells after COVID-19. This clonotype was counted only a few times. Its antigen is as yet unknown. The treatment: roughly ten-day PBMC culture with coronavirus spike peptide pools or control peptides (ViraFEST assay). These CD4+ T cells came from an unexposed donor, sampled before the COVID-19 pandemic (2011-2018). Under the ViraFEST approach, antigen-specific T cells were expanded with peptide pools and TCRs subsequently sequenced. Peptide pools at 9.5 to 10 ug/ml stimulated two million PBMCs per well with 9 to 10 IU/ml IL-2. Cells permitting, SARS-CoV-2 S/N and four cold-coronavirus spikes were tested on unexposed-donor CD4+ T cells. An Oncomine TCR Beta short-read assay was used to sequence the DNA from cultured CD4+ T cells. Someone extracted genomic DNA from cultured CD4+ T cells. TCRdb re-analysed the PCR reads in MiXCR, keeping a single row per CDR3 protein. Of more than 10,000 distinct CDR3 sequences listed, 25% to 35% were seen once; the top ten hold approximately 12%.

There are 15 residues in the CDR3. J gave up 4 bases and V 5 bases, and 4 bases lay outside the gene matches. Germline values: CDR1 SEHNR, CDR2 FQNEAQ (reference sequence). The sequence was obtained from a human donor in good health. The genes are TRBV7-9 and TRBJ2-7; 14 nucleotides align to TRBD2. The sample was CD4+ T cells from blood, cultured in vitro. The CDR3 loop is CASSPGLAGEYEQYF. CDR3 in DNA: TGTGCCAGCAGCCCGGGACTAGCGGGAGAATACGAGCAGTACTTC. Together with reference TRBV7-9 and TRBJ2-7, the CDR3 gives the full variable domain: DTGVSQNPRHKITKRGQNVTFRCDPISEHNRLYWYRQTLGQGPEFLTYFQNEAQLEKSRLLSDRFSAERPKGSFSTLEIQRTEQGDSAMYLCASSPGLAGEYEQYFGPGTRLTVT.